This passage covers 10 T cell receptor beta chains from one sample sequenced in a study of T-cell reconstitution after alpha-beta-depleted transplantation in children. Unique molecular identifiers were incorporated when the TCRbeta library was constructed. MiXCR, run by TCRdb on the PCR reads, gives a single entry per CDR3 protein. The table has roughly 100,000 distinct CDR3 sequences, approximately 5.4% seen once; the top ten hold roughly 5.5%. The sample consisted of PBMCs, mostly from graft donor cells, taken 60 days after TCRalphabeta/CD19-depleted stem cell transplant. All receptors come from a female patient aged 2-9 years who had a stem cell transplant for Fanconi anemia, so the T cells may come from the graft donor.

The chain uses TRBV7-8 and TRBJ1-1, with no clear D. V was pared by 0 bases and J by 0 bases, with 5 bases between. Per the germline V gene, CDR1 is SGHVS and CDR2 is FQNEAQ. CDR3 size: 14 residues. CDR3 in DNA: TGTGCCAGCAGCTTAGCTTGGGTGAACACTGAAGCTTTCTTT. This translates into CASSLAWVNTEAFF.

This clonotype occurred a few times. V is TRBV27 and J is TRBJ1-3; D may be TRBD1 (6 bases). V lost 2 bases to trimming and J lost 4 bases, with 12 bases between them. The CDR3 loop spans 15 amino acids. Germline V gives CDR1 MNHEY, CDR2 SMNVEV (reference sequence). The CDR3 region is CASSLGGPGGNTIYF. Written as DNA, the CDR3 is TGTGCCAGCAGTTTAGGGGGGCCGGGAGGAAACACCATATATTTT.

This chain connects TRBV15 to TRBJ2-6, with D perhaps being TRBD1 or TRBD2 (5 bases each). Trimming cost V 1 base and J 2 bases, with 6 bases left between them. The CDR3 loop spans 15 amino acids. CDR1 and CDR2 from the germline V gene are LNHNV and YYDKDF (reference sequence). CDR3 DNA sequence: TGTGCCACCAGCAGAGCGGGGCCTGGGGCCAACGTCCTGACTTTC. Encoded protein: CATSRAGPGANVLTF.

This clonotype has only a few counts. The gene calls are TRBV7-2 and TRBJ1-2; 7 positions match TRBD1. Germline V gene sequence: CDR1 SGHTA, CDR2 FQGNSA. This CDR3 is 14 amino acids long. With 0 bases clipped from V and 4 bases from J, the junction kept 2 bases outside the gene matches. The CDR3 loop is CASSLAGGGYGYTF. CDR3 bases: TGTGCCAGCAGCTTAGCAGGGGGCGGCTATGGCTACACCTTC.

By its share, this clonotype is medium-sized. The genes are TRBV9 and TRBJ2-2; 11 bases align to TRBD2. Germline V gene lookup returns CDR1 SGDLS and CDR2 YYNGEE. The CDR3 spans 16 residues. V lost 4 bases, J lost 4 bases, and 6 bases stayed unmatched. The CDR3, as DNA: TGTGCCAGCAGCTTCGGACTAGCGGGCTCCACCGGGGAGCTGTTTTTT. Its translation: CASSFGLAGSTGELFF.

This clonotype was counted many times. The chain joins TRBV5-1 to TRBJ2-2, with 8 bases identical to TRBD2. J gave up 5 bases and V 3 bases, and 6 bases lay outside the gene matches. CDR3 length: 15 amino acids. Germline values: CDR1 SGHRS, CDR2 YFSETQ. The CDR3, as DNA: TGCGCCAGCAGCTCCGGGGGGGGCCGGACCGGGGAGCTGTTTTTT. The encoded protein is CASSSGGGRTGELFF.

This clonotype occurred many times. V and J are TRBV20-1 and TRBJ2-3; a weak D match, TRBD2 (5 bases). The CDR3 totals 13 residues. V was pared by 3 bases and J by 3 bases, with 10 bases between. Germline V gives CDR1 DFQATT, CDR2 SNEGSKA (reference sequence). Here the CDR3 reads CSASTRGTDTQYF. CDR3 bases: TGCAGTGCTAGTACCCGGGGAACAGATACGCAGTATTTT.

The chain is built from TRBV27 and TRBJ2-7; maybe TRBD1 (5 bases). Deletions cut 6 bases from V and 2 bases from J, with 14 bases between. CDR3 length: 14 amino acids. CDR1 and CDR2 from the germline V gene are MNHEY and SMNVEV (reference sequence). As DNA, the CDR3 is TGTGCCAGCAGAGGTCCAGGGCCCCCCTACGAGCAGTACTTC. Protein sequence: CASRGPGPPYEQYF.

The chain is built from TRBV12-3 or TRBV12-4 and TRBJ1-4; the match to TRBD1 covers 11 bases. Trimming at V came to 6 bases and at J to 8 bases, leaving 14 bases not matched to a gene. The CDR3 is 17 amino acids. CDR3 DNA sequence: TGTGCCAGCAGCTATCGGACAGGGGGCAAGGCCGAGGAAAAACTGTTTTTT. It translates to CASSYRTGGKAEEKLFF.

This clonotype showed up just a few times. The chain employs TRBV6-2 or TRBV6-3 and TRBJ1-2; D not certain. Trimming removed 0 bases from V and 3 bases from J, with 14 bases in between. Germline CDR1 is MNHEY and CDR2 is SVGEGT. The CDR3 contains 16 residues. Here the CDR3 DNA reads TGTGCCAGCAGTTACTCGGCAGTCCCTCGGGACTATGGCTACACCTTC. It is translated as CASSYSAVPRDYGYTF.